The clone carrying this T cell receptor (beta chain) was observed a handful of times. TCRdb's copy holds only in-frame clones and misses some; the assay was immunoSEQ multiplex PCR. Of 600,000 to 700,000 clones in the sample, about 80% are singletons; the top ten hold 1.5% to 2%. Germline trimming cut 5 bases from V and 3 bases from J; bases unmatched to any gene: 4. The CDR3 is made up of 15 amino acids. The germline gives CDR1 SGHRS, CDR2 YFSETQ. This sample is part of a study of shared clonotypes between healthy human individuals. The gene calls are TRBV5-1 and TRBJ2-1; 11 nucleotides match TRBD2. Sequences were obtained from memory CD4+ T cells sorted from blood. Subset of the sample: CD45RA-negative fraction. This receptor was taken from a woman in her thirties in good health. The CDR3 protein is CASSTGTSGYNEQFF. CDR3 DNA sequence: TGCGCCAGCAGTACCGGGACTAGCGGCTACAATGAGCAGTTCTTC.